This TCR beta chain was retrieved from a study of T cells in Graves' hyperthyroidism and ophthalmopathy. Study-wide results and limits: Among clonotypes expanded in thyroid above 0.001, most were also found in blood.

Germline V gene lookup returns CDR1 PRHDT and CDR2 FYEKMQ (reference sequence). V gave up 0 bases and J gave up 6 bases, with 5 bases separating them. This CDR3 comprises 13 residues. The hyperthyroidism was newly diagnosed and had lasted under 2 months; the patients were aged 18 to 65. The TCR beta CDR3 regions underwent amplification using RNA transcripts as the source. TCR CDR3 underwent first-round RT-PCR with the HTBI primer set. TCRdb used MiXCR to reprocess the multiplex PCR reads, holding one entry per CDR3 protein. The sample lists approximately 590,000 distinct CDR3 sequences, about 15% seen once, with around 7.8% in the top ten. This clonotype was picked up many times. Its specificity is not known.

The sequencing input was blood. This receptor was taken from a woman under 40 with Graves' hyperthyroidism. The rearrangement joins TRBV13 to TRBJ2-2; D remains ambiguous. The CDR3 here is CASSLGVPGELFF. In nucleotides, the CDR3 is TGTGCCAGCAGCTTAGGCGTTCCCGGGGAGCTGTTTTTT.